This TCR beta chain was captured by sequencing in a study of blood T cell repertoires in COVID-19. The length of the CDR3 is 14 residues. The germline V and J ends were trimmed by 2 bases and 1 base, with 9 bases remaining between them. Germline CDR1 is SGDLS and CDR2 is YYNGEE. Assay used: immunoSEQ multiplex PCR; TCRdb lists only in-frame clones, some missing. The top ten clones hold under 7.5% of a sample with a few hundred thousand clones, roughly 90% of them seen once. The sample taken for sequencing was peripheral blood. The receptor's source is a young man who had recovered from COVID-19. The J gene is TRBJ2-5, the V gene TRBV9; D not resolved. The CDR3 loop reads CASSVSNSQETQYF. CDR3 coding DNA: TGTGCCAGCAGCGTTTCGAACAGCCAAGAGACCCAGTACTTC. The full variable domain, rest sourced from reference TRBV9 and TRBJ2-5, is DSGVTQTPKHLITATGQRVTLRCSPRSGDLSVYWYQQSLDQGLQFLIQYYNGEERAKGNILERFSAQQFPDLHSELNLSSLELGDSALYFCASSVSNSQETQYFGPGTRLLVL.